This is a list of T cell receptor beta chains from one sample in a study of glioma-infiltrating T cells after dendritic cell vaccination. Measured with immunoSEQ multiplex PCR; TCRdb has only the in-frame clones, and not every one. Here the sample spans roughly 98,000 clones, 70% to 90% being singletons. The source material was blood, sampled before dendritic cell vaccination. The receptors were sampled from a human donor with glioblastoma. The CDR3 runs from the conserved cysteine through the conserved F or W. Fields, in order: clone size, V gene, D gene, J gene, CDR3 DNA, CDR3 protein. The D gene is left open where the match is weak. Rows may omit the clone size; those that give it use once, few, many or a size class.

clone size: once
V gene: TRBV5-1
D gene: NA
J gene: TRBJ2-5
CDR3 DNA: TGCGCCAGCAGCTCGGTGGGGCGGAACGAAGAGACCCAGTACTTC
CDR3 protein: CASSSVGRNEETQYF

clone size: NA
V gene: TRBV16
D gene: NA
J gene: TRBJ2-3
CDR3 DNA: TGTGCCAGCAGCCAGTTGACTAGTAGCACAGATACGCAGTATTTT
CDR3 protein: CASSQLTSSTDTQYF

clone size: NA
V gene: TRBV2
D gene: TRBD1
J gene: TRBJ2-5
CDR3 DNA: TGTGCCAGCAGTGAAAGGACAGGTTCAGAGACCCAGTACTTC
CDR3 protein: CASSERTGSETQYF

clone size: NA
V gene: TRBV28
D gene: NA
J gene: TRBJ1-1
CDR3 DNA: TGTGCCATCACAGAGAACACTGAAGCTTTCTTT
CDR3 protein: CAITENTEAFF

clone size: NA
V gene: TRBV5-1
D gene: TRBD2
J gene: TRBJ2-4
CDR3 DNA: TGCGCCAGCAGCTTGGCCTACGGCGGGAGGGGATCGGAAAACATTCAGTACTTC
CDR3 protein: CASSLAYGGRGSENIQYF

clone size: few
V gene: TRBV11-2
D gene: NA
J gene: TRBJ2-3
CDR3 DNA: TGTGCCAGCGGGAGCCAGTTGCTTGTGGCGCAGTATTTT
CDR3 protein: CASGSQLLVAQYF

clone size: NA
V gene: TRBV2
D gene: TRBD1
J gene: TRBJ2-7
CDR3 DNA: TGTGCCAGCAGTGATCCACTGGGGACAGGGGGCATGTACGAGCAGTACTTC
CDR3 protein: CASSDPLGTGGMYEQYF

clone size: NA
V gene: TRBV7-3
D gene: NA
J gene: TRBJ1-1
CDR3 DNA: TGTGCCAGCAGCTTAACGGGGGCGCAAACTGAAGCTTTCTTT
CDR3 protein: CASSLTGAQTEAFF

clone size: NA
V gene: TRBV5-1
D gene: NA
J gene: TRBJ2-2
CDR3 DNA: TGCGCCAGCAGGACTAGTAACACCGGGGAGCTGTTTTTT
CDR3 protein: CASRTSNTGELFF

clone size: once
V gene: TRBV6-1
D gene: TRBD1
J gene: TRBJ1-6
CDR3 DNA: TGTGCCAGCAGGTTCACAGGGGGCGCGAATTCACCCCTCCACTTT
CDR3 protein: CASRFTGGANSPLHF

clone size: once
V gene: TRBV28
D gene: TRBD2
J gene: TRBJ2-7
CDR3 DNA: TGTGCCAGCAGCCTGGGACTAGCGGGGTCACCCTACGAGCAGTACTTC
CDR3 protein: CASSLGLAGSPYEQYF

clone size: NA
V gene: TRBV5-1
D gene: NA
J gene: TRBJ2-3
CDR3 DNA: TGCGCCAGCAGCTTGGCCGCGGGACAGAACGGAGATACGCAGTATTTT
CDR3 protein: CASSLAAGQNGDTQYF

clone size: NA
V gene: TRBV2
D gene: TRBD2
J gene: TRBJ2-3
CDR3 DNA: TGTGCCAGCAGGAGGGAGGGGACCCCCACAGATACGCAGTATTTT
CDR3 protein: CASRREGTPTDTQYF

clone size: NA
V gene: TRBV15
D gene: NA
J gene: TRBJ1-5
CDR3 DNA: TGTGCCACCAGCAGAGGGGGGGAAGGTCAGCCCCAGCATTTT
CDR3 protein: CATSRGGEGQPQHF

clone size: NA
V gene: TRBV5-4
D gene: NA
J gene: TRBJ1-1
CDR3 DNA: TGTGCCAGCAGCTTGGTCGGTAGCACTGAAGCTTTCTTT
CDR3 protein: CASSLVGSTEAFF

clone size: NA
V gene: TRBV30
D gene: TRBD1
J gene: TRBJ2-1
CDR3 DNA: TGTGCCTGGGACAGGGGCTTAGGCAATGAGCAGTTCTTC
CDR3 protein: CAWDRGLGNEQFF

clone size: NA
V gene: TRBV18
D gene: NA
J gene: TRBJ1-2
CDR3 DNA: TGTGCCAGCTCACCACCGGGAGAAGCTAACTATGGCTACACCTTC
CDR3 protein: CASSPPGEANYGYTF

clone size: few
V gene: TRBV4-3
D gene: NA
J gene: TRBJ1-1
CDR3 DNA: TGCGCCAGCAGCCAGACAGGGAACACTGAAGCTTTCTTT
CDR3 protein: CASSQTGNTEAFF

clone size: NA
V gene: TRBV5-1
D gene: NA
J gene: TRBJ2-7
CDR3 DNA: TGCGCCAGTAAAACCCGCCCCCGGGACACCACCTACGAGCAGTACTTC
CDR3 protein: CASKTRPRDTTYEQYF

clone size: NA
V gene: TRBV9
D gene: TRBD2
J gene: TRBJ2-5
CDR3 DNA: TGTGCCAGCAGCGTAGGGGTAGCGGGGGCCCAAGAGACCCAGTACTTC
CDR3 protein: CASSVGVAGAQETQYF

clone size: NA
V gene: TRBV6-5
D gene: TRBD1
J gene: TRBJ2-4
CDR3 DNA: TGTGCCAGCAGGGCGGGACAGGTTAAAAACATTCAGTACTTC
CDR3 protein: CASRAGQVKNIQYF

clone size: NA
V gene: TRBV9
D gene: TRBD1
J gene: TRBJ1-1
CDR3 DNA: TGTGCCAGCAGCGGACACGGGACAGAGTTCATGAACACTGAAGCTTTCTTT
CDR3 protein: CASSGHGTEFMNTEAFF

clone size: NA
V gene: TRBV9
D gene: TRBD1
J gene: TRBJ1-1
CDR3 DNA: TGTGCCAGCAGTTCATCGCGACAGGGATTCTTCTTT
CDR3 protein: CASSSSRQGFFF

clone size: few
V gene: TRBV7-7
D gene: NA
J gene: TRBJ2-5
CDR3 DNA: TGTGCCAGCAGCTTAGGCCCCAAAGGCGGCCAACCCTTCCAAGAGACCCAGTACTTC
CDR3 protein: CASSLGPKGGQPFQETQYF

clone size: NA
V gene: TRBV5-6
D gene: TRBD1
J gene: TRBJ1-4
CDR3 DNA: TGTGCCAGCAGCTCGGGAACAGGGGTAGGGGAAAAACTGTTTTTT
CDR3 protein: CASSSGTGVGEKLFF

clone size: NA
V gene: TRBV5-1
D gene: TRBD2
J gene: TRBJ2-3
CDR3 DNA: TGCGCCAGCAGCTTGGGCTCAGCGGGGGGGCCCGGTTCACGCACAGATACGCAGTATTTT
CDR3 protein: CASSLGSAGGPGSRTDTQYF

clone size: NA
V gene: TRBV9
D gene: TRBD1
J gene: TRBJ1-1
CDR3 DNA: TGTGCCAGCAGCGTAGCTGTGACAGGGGCGCCAAGTTTCACTGAAGCTTTCTTT
CDR3 protein: CASSVAVTGAPSFTEAFF

clone size: NA
V gene: TRBV29-1
D gene: NA
J gene: TRBJ1-6
CDR3 DNA: TGCAGCGTTGGCAGTGGGGAGGATAATTCACCCCTCCACTTT
CDR3 protein: CSVGSGEDNSPLHF

clone size: NA
V gene: TRBV5-1
D gene: NA
J gene: TRBJ1-1
CDR3 DNA: TGCGCCAGCAGCTTACTAGGGACAACCGCTGAAGCTTTCTTT
CDR3 protein: CASSLLGTTAEAFF

clone size: NA
V gene: TRBV7-9
D gene: NA
J gene: TRBJ2-7
CDR3 DNA: TGTGCCAGCAGCGATACACGACAGACCTACGAGCAGTACTTC
CDR3 protein: CASSDTRQTYEQYF

clone size: NA
V gene: TRBV2
D gene: TRBD1
J gene: TRBJ2-7
CDR3 DNA: TGTGCCAGCGTTCGGACAGGGCTCTCCGAGCAGTACTTC
CDR3 protein: CASVRTGLSEQYF

clone size: NA
V gene: TRBV6-6
D gene: NA
J gene: TRBJ2-3
CDR3 DNA: TGTGCCAGCAGTCCACCGGGACATGTCACAGATACGCAGTATTTT
CDR3 protein: CASSPPGHVTDTQYF

clone size: NA
V gene: TRBV6-5
D gene: NA
J gene: TRBJ1-1
CDR3 DNA: TGTGCCAGCAGACAGGGTAATACGAACACTGAAGCTTTCTTT
CDR3 protein: CASRQGNTNTEAFF

clone size: NA
V gene: TRBV7-9
D gene: NA
J gene: TRBJ1-2
CDR3 DNA: TGTGCCAGCAGCTTACTACGCTATGGCTACACCTTC
CDR3 protein: CASSLLRYGYTF

clone size: NA
V gene: TRBV4-1
D gene: TRBD2
J gene: TRBJ2-7
CDR3 DNA: TGCGCCAGCAGCCAGGTAGCGGGAGGAGTGGGGGAGCAGTACTTC
CDR3 protein: CASSQVAGGVGEQYF

clone size: few
V gene: TRBV6-5
D gene: TRBD1
J gene: TRBJ2-3
CDR3 DNA: TGTGCCAGCAGTGGGGACAGGGACACAGATACGCAGTATTTT
CDR3 protein: CASSGDRDTDTQYF

clone size: NA
V gene: TRBV9
D gene: TRBD1
J gene: TRBJ2-2
CDR3 DNA: TGTGCCAGCAACGCAGGGGGTTTGGCAAGCGGGGAGCTGTTTTTT
CDR3 protein: CASNAGGLASGELFF

clone size: NA
V gene: TRBV28
D gene: NA
J gene: TRBJ2-1
CDR3 DNA: TGTGCCAGCGTCTCCAGTGGGAGATCCTACAATGAGCAGTTCTTC
CDR3 protein: CASVSSGRSYNEQFF

clone size: NA
V gene: TRBV5-1
D gene: NA
J gene: TRBJ2-1
CDR3 DNA: TGCGCCAGCAGCCTTGGACAGCCCGAGCAGTTCTTC
CDR3 protein: CASSLGQPEQFF

clone size: NA
V gene: TRBV5-1
D gene: NA
J gene: TRBJ2-3
CDR3 DNA: TGCGCCAGCAGCTTGAACAGGGAGACAGATACGCAGTATTTT
CDR3 protein: CASSLNRETDTQYF

clone size: NA
V gene: TRBV28
D gene: TRBD1
J gene: TRBJ1-2
CDR3 DNA: TGTGCCAGCAGCATGACAGGGGTGGACTATGGCTACACCTTC
CDR3 protein: CASSMTGVDYGYTF

clone size: NA
V gene: TRBV7-2
D gene: TRBD1
J gene: TRBJ2-7
CDR3 DNA: TGTGCCAGCAGCTTAGTAGGGACAGAAACCTACGAGCAGTACTTC
CDR3 protein: CASSLVGTETYEQYF

clone size: NA
V gene: TRBV15
D gene: TRBD1
J gene: TRBJ2-5
CDR3 DNA: TGTGCCACCAGGTTGACAGGGGGCCTTCAAGAGACCCAGTACTTC
CDR3 protein: CATRLTGGLQETQYF

clone size: NA
V gene: TRBV29-1
D gene: TRBD1
J gene: TRBJ2-3
CDR3 DNA: TGCAGCGTCGGGGGGACAGGGCGCACAGATACGCAGTATTTT
CDR3 protein: CSVGGTGRTDTQYF

clone size: NA
V gene: TRBV7-9
D gene: NA
J gene: TRBJ1-2
CDR3 DNA: TGTGCCAGCAGCTTGGTTGCAGGTTTAAACTATGGCTACACCTTC
CDR3 protein: CASSLVAGLNYGYTF

clone size: NA
V gene: TRBV5-5
D gene: TRBD2
J gene: TRBJ2-1
CDR3 DNA: TGTGCCAGCAGCGACGCACCTACTTCTAGCGGGAGGGGAAATGAGCAGTTCTTC
CDR3 protein: CASSDAPTSSGRGNEQFF

clone size: NA
V gene: TRBV7-6
D gene: TRBD2
J gene: TRBJ2-2
CDR3 DNA: TGTGCCAGCAGCTTCGGGACTAGCTTGGGCACCGGGGAGCTGTTTTTT
CDR3 protein: CASSFGTSLGTGELFF

clone size: NA
V gene: TRBV9
D gene: TRBD1
J gene: TRBJ1-1
CDR3 DNA: TGTGCCAGCAGCTTCCGACAGGGAACTAGGGCTTTCTTT
CDR3 protein: CASSFRQGTRAFF

clone size: NA
V gene: TRBV2
D gene: NA
J gene: TRBJ1-5
CDR3 DNA: TGTGCCAGCAGTGACCCAGGGACATACAATCAGCCCCAGCATTTT
CDR3 protein: CASSDPGTYNQPQHF

clone size: NA
V gene: TRBV28
D gene: TRBD1
J gene: TRBJ1-2
CDR3 DNA: TGTGCCAGCAGTAGGGACAGGGTCCTCGCCGGGACCAACTATGGCTACACCTTC
CDR3 protein: CASSRDRVLAGTNYGYTF

clone size: NA
V gene: TRBV13
D gene: TRBD2
J gene: TRBJ2-2
CDR3 DNA: TGTGCCAGCAGCTCAAATAGCGGGGAGAACACCGGGGAGCTGTTTTTT
CDR3 protein: CASSSNSGENTGELFF

clone size: NA
V gene: TRBV11-3
D gene: TRBD2
J gene: TRBJ2-7
CDR3 DNA: TGTGCCAGCAGCTTGGGACTAGCGGGAAAGCAGTACTTC
CDR3 protein: CASSLGLAGKQYF

clone size: NA
V gene: TRBV2
D gene: TRBD1
J gene: TRBJ2-2
CDR3 DNA: TGTGCCAGCTCGGGGACAGGGGGTAACACCGGGGAGCTGTTTTTT
CDR3 protein: CASSGTGGNTGELFF

clone size: NA
V gene: TRBV25-1
D gene: TRBD1
J gene: TRBJ1-2
CDR3 DNA: TGTGCCAGCAGTGAAGCATTCGACAGGGAGTATGGCTACACCTTC
CDR3 protein: CASSEAFDREYGYTF

clone size: NA
V gene: TRBV18
D gene: NA
J gene: TRBJ2-5
CDR3 DNA: TGTGCCAGCTCACCCCAGAAGGGGCCAACGGAGACCCAGTACTTC
CDR3 protein: CASSPQKGPTETQYF